A selection of T cell receptor beta chains follows, all from one sample in a study of beta chain features in type 1 diabetes. Generated by immunoSEQ multiplex PCR, the TCRdb table keeps only in-frame clones and is missing some. Of around 160,000 clones in the sample, roughly 60% were seen once. The sequenced material came from naive CD4+ T cells from blood. The receptors stem from a man aged 25-45 years with type 1 diabetes. CDR3s include the opening cysteine and the closing phenylalanine or tryptophan. The order of the fields is V gene, D gene, CDR3 length, clone size, J gene, CDR3 protein, CDR3 DNA. A D gene is named only where the DNA matches it firmly. Not every row has a clone size; where given, it reads once, few, many or a size class.

v_call: TRBV4-2; d_call: .; cdr3_length: 14; clone_size: .; j_call: TRBJ2-3; cdr3_aa: CASTPGQSTDTQYF; cdr3_nt: TGTGCCAGCACTCCGGGACAAAGCACAGATACGCAGTATTTT
v_call: TRBV30; d_call: .; cdr3_length: 16; clone_size: .; j_call: TRBJ1-2; cdr3_aa: CAWSVPQVRVNYGYTF; cdr3_nt: TGTGCCTGGAGTGTACCCCAGGTCCGAGTTAACTATGGCTACACCTTC
v_call: TRBV5-1; d_call: TRBD2; cdr3_length: 16; clone_size: .; j_call: TRBJ2-6; cdr3_aa: CASSLGRGSGANVLTF; cdr3_nt: TGCGCCAGCAGCCTCGGGAGGGGCTCTGGGGCCAACGTCCTGACTTTC
v_call: TRBV29-1; d_call: .; cdr3_length: 12; clone_size: .; j_call: TRBJ2-1; cdr3_aa: CSVEPGYNEQFF; cdr3_nt: TGCAGCGTTGAGCCTGGGTACAATGAGCAGTTCTTC
v_call: TRBV7-2; d_call: .; cdr3_length: 15; clone_size: .; j_call: TRBJ2-3; cdr3_aa: CASSSAGQPTDTQYF; cdr3_nt: TGTGCCAGCAGCTCCGCCGGACAGCCCACAGATACGCAGTATTTT
v_call: TRBV28; d_call: TRBD1; cdr3_length: 14; clone_size: .; j_call: TRBJ2-5; cdr3_aa: CASSLWDRQETQYF; cdr3_nt: TGTGCCAGCAGTTTGTGGGACAGACAAGAGACCCAGTACTTC
v_call: TRBV7-2; d_call: .; cdr3_length: 13; clone_size: .; j_call: TRBJ2-3; cdr3_aa: CASSFNRGDTQYF; cdr3_nt: TGTGCCAGCAGCTTCAATCGAGGAGATACGCAGTATTTT
v_call: TRBV9; d_call: TRBD2; cdr3_length: 15; clone_size: .; j_call: TRBJ2-1; cdr3_aa: CASTPGAGGYNEQFF; cdr3_nt: TGTGCCAGCACCCCAGGAGCGGGGGGTTACAATGAGCAGTTCTTC
v_call: TRBV29-1; d_call: .; cdr3_length: 12; clone_size: .; j_call: TRBJ2-5; cdr3_aa: CSSQTGTETQYF; cdr3_nt: TGCAGCTCCCAAACGGGGACAGAGACCCAGTACTTC
v_call: TRBV25-1; d_call: .; cdr3_length: 11; clone_size: few; j_call: TRBJ1-2; cdr3_aa: CASSASGGYTF; cdr3_nt: TGTGCCAGCAGTGCTTCAGGTGGCTACACCTTC
v_call: TRBV29-1; d_call: .; cdr3_length: 13; clone_size: .; j_call: TRBJ1-5; cdr3_aa: CSVGGQINQPQHF; cdr3_nt: TGCAGCGTTGGTGGACAGATCAATCAGCCCCAGCATTTT
v_call: TRBV19; d_call: TRBD1; cdr3_length: 14; clone_size: .; j_call: TRBJ2-2; cdr3_aa: CASSSDRAVGELFF; cdr3_nt: TGTGCCAGTAGCTCGGACAGGGCGGTCGGGGAGCTGTTTTTT
v_call: TRBV29-1; d_call: .; cdr3_length: 13; clone_size: .; j_call: TRBJ1-2; cdr3_aa: CSVSGPTNYGYTF; cdr3_nt: TGCAGCGTTAGCGGTCCTACTAACTATGGCTACACCTTC
v_call: TRBV29-1; d_call: TRBD1; cdr3_length: 13; clone_size: .; j_call: TRBJ2-7; cdr3_aa: CSVGKGAPYEQYF; cdr3_nt: TGCAGCGTTGGAAAGGGGGCTCCCTACGAGCAGTACTTC
v_call: TRBV30; d_call: .; cdr3_length: 13; clone_size: .; j_call: TRBJ2-7; cdr3_aa: CAWSVQDGSEQYF; cdr3_nt: TGTGCCTGGAGTGTACAGGATGGGAGCGAGCAGTACTTC
v_call: TRBV28; d_call: TRBD2; cdr3_length: 15; clone_size: .; j_call: TRBJ2-3; cdr3_aa: CASSLPGLARDTQYF; cdr3_nt: TGTGCCAGCAGTCTTCCGGGACTAGCAAGAGATACGCAGTATTTT
v_call: TRBV7-2; d_call: .; cdr3_length: 12; clone_size: .; j_call: TRBJ1-2; cdr3_aa: CASSLELTGYTF; cdr3_nt: TGTGCCAGCAGCTTAGAGCTCACCGGCTACACCTTC
v_call: TRBV7-2; d_call: TRBD2; cdr3_length: 15; clone_size: .; j_call: TRBJ2-5; cdr3_aa: CASSLATGGQETQYF; cdr3_nt: TGTGCCAGCAGCTTAGCAACGGGGGGCCAAGAGACCCAGTACTTC
v_call: TRBV15; d_call: .; cdr3_length: 16; clone_size: .; j_call: TRBJ2-5; cdr3_aa: CATSRLGRGHLETQYF; cdr3_nt: TGTGCCACCAGCAGACTCGGAAGGGGCCATCTAGAGACCCAGTACTTC
v_call: TRBV29-1; d_call: TRBD1; cdr3_length: 15; clone_size: .; j_call: TRBJ1-1; cdr3_aa: CSGTGQGWMNTEAFF; cdr3_nt: TGCAGCGGGACGGGACAGGGATGGATGAACACTGAAGCTTTCTTT
v_call: TRBV29-1; d_call: TRBD1; cdr3_length: 15; clone_size: .; j_call: TRBJ2-7; cdr3_aa: CSVEMGQGVSYEQYF; cdr3_nt: TGCAGCGTTGAAATGGGACAGGGGGTTAGTTACGAGCAGTACTTC
v_call: TRBV9; d_call: .; cdr3_length: 16; clone_size: .; j_call: TRBJ1-2; cdr3_aa: CASSVSSDNSNYGYTF; cdr3_nt: TGTGCCAGCAGCGTATCATCGGACAATTCCAACTATGGCTACACCTTC
v_call: TRBV7-2; d_call: .; cdr3_length: 11; clone_size: .; j_call: TRBJ2-1; cdr3_aa: CASSRSDEQFF; cdr3_nt: TGTGCCAGCAGTCGTAGCGATGAGCAGTTCTTC
v_call: TRBV29-1; d_call: .; cdr3_length: 12; clone_size: few; j_call: TRBJ2-5; cdr3_aa: CSVEGAGETQYF; cdr3_nt: TGCAGCGTTGAAGGGGCAGGGGAGACCCAGTACTTC
v_call: TRBV7-2; d_call: .; cdr3_length: 14; clone_size: .; j_call: TRBJ2-1; cdr3_aa: CASSLGWAGDEQFF; cdr3_nt: TGTGCCAGCAGCTTAGGGTGGGCTGGGGATGAGCAGTTCTTC
v_call: TRBV7-9; d_call: TRBD1; cdr3_length: 15; clone_size: .; j_call: TRBJ1-4; cdr3_aa: CASSPGQHLNEKLFF; cdr3_nt: TGTGCCAGCAGCCCGGGACAGCACCTTAATGAAAAACTGTTTTTT